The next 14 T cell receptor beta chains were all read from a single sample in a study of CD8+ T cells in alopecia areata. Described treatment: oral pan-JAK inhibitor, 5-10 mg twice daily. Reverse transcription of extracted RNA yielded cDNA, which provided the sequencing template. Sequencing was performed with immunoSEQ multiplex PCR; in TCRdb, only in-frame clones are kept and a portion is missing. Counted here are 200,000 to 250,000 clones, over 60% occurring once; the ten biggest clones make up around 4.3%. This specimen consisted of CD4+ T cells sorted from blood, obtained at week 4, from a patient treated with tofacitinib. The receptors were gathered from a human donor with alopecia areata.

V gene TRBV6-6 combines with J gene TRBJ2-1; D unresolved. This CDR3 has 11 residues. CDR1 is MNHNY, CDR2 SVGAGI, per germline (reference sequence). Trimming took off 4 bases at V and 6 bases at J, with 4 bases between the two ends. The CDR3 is CASSSINEQFF. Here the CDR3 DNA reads TGTGCCAGCAGTTCCATCAATGAGCAGTTCTTC.

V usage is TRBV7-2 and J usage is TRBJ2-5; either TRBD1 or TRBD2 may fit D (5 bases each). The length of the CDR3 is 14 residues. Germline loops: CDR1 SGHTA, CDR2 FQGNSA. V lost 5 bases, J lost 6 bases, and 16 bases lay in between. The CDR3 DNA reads TGTGCCAGCAGCCCAGGGACCACCCGGAAGACCCAGTACTTC. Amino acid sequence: CASSPGTTRKTQYF.

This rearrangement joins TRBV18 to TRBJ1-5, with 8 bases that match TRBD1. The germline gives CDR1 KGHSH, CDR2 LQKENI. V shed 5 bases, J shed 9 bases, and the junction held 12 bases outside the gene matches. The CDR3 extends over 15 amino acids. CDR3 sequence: CASSEGTGSWWPQHF. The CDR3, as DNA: TGTGCCAGCTCAGAGGGGACAGGCTCTTGGTGGCCCCAGCATTTT.

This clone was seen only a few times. In DNA form, the CDR3 reads TGTGCCAGCTCCACGGCAGATACGCAGTATTTT. Its translation is CASSTADTQYF. The V call is TRBV28, the J call TRBJ2-3; D remains ambiguous. Germline loops: CDR1 MDHEN, CDR2 SYDVKM. V gave up 8 bases and J gave up 4 bases, with 7 bases separating them. This CDR3 is built from 11 residues. The whole variable domain, filled in from reference TRBV28 and TRBJ2-3, reads DVKVTQSSRYLVKRTGEKVFLECVQDMDHENMFWYRQDPGLGLRLIYFSYDVKMKEKGDIPEGYSVSREKKERFSLILESASTNQTSMYLCASSTADTQYFGPGTRLTVL.

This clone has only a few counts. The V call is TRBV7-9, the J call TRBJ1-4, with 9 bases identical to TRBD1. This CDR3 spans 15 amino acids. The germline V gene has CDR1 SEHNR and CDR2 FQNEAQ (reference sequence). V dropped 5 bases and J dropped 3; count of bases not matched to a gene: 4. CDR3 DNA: TGTGCCAGCAGCCCGGGACAGGGATCTAATGAAAAACTGTTTTTT. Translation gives CASSPGQGSNEKLFF. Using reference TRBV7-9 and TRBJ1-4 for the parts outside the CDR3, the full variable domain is DTGVSQNPRHKITKRGQNVTFRCDPISEHNRLYWYRQTLGQGPEFLTYFQNEAQLEKSRLLSDRFSAERPKGSFSTLEIQRTEQGDSAMYLCASSPGQGSNEKLFFGSGTQLSVL.

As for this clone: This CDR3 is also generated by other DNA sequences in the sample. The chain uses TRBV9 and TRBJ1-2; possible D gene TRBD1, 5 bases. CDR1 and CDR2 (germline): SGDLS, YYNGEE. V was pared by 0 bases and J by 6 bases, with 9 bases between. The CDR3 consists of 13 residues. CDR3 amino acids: CASSVGGGDGYTF. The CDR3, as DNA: TGTGCCAGCAGCGTAGGCGGAGGGGATGGCTACACCTTC.

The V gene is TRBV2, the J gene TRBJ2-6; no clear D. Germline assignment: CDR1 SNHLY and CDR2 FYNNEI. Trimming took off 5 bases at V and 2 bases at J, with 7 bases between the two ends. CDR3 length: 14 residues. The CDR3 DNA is TGTGCCAGCAGTCCCTATACTGGGGCCAACGTCCTGACTTTC. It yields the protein CASSPYTGANVLTF.

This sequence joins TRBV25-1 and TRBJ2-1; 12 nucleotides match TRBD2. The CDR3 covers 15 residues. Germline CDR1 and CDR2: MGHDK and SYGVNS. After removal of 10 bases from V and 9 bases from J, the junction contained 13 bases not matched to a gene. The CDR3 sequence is CATTTSGGFSGEQFF. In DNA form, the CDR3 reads TGTGCCACCACAACTAGCGGGGGGTTTAGTGGTGAGCAGTTCTTC.

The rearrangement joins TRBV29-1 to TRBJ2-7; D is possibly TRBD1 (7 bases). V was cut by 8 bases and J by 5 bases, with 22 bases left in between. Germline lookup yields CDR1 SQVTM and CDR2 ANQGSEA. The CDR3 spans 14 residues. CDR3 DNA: TGCAGCACGCAACAGTTCGCAGGGGGGAACGAGCAGTACTTC. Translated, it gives CSTQQFAGGNEQYF.

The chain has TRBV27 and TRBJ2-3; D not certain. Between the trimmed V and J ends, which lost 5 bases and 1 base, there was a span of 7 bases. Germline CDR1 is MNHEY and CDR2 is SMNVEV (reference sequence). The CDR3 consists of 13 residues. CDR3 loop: CASSPSRTDTQYF. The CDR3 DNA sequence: TGTGCCAGCAGTCCCTCCCGCACAGATACGCAGTATTTT.

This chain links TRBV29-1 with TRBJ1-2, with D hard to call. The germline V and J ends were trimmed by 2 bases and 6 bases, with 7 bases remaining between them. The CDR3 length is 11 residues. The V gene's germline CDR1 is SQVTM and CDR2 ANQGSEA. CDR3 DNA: TGCAGCGTTGAATCGATGGATGGCTACACCTTC. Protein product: CSVESMDGYTF. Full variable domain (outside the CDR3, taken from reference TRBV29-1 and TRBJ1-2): SAVISQKPSRDICQRGTSLTIQCQVDSQVTMMFWYRQQPGQSLTLIATANQGSEATYESGFVIDKFPISRPNLTFSTLTVSNMSPEDSSIYLCSVESMDGYTFGSGTRLTVV.

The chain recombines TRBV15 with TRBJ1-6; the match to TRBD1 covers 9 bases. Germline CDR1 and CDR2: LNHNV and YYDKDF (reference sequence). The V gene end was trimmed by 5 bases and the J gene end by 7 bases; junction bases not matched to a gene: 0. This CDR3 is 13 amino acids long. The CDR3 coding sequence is TGTGCCACCAGCGGGACAGGGAATTCACCCCTCCACTTT. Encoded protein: CATSGTGNSPLHF.

This CDR3 reads CASSPRIGEPQHF. Here the CDR3 DNA reads TGTGCCAGCAGCCCCAGGATAGGTGAGCCCCAGCATTTT. The chain recombines TRBV6-5 with TRBJ1-5; the D is unclear. The germline V gene has CDR1 MNHEY and CDR2 SVGAGI. CDR3 size: 13 residues. Trimming pared 6 bases from V and 8 bases from J, leaving 14 bases between.

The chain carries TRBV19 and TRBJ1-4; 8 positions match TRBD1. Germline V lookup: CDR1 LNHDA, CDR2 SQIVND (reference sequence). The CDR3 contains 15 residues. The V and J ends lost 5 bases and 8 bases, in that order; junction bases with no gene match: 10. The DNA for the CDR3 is TGTGCCAGTAGTCCACGACAGGGGTTGAAGGAAAAACTGTTTTTT. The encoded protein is CASSPRQGLKEKLFF.